The entry below gives a single T cell receptor (beta chain) sequence along with its context. This sample is part of a study of shared clonotypes between healthy human individuals. Measured with immunoSEQ multiplex PCR; TCRdb has only the in-frame clones, and not every one. The table shows some 300,000 clones, with about 73% occurring only once. Germline loops: CDR1 SGHRS, CDR2 YFSETQ. CDR3 size: 16 residues. The trim removed 0 bases at V and 9 bases at J, leaving 10 bases unmatched. Sequencing was done on a sample of memory CD4+ T cells sorted from blood. Subset here: CD45RA-negative fraction. This chain uses TRBV5-1 with TRBJ2-1, with 9 bases that match TRBD1. This TCR derives from a man younger than 45 in good health. Written as DNA, the CDR3 is TGCGCCAGCAGCTTGGGGGGACAGGGCGAATGGGGTGAGCAGTTCTTC. This gives the protein CASSLGGQGEWGEQFF.